The 4 T cell receptor beta chains listed next were all sequenced from one sample in a study of T cells in Graves' hyperthyroidism and ophthalmopathy. What was amplified from RNA transcripts were TCR beta CDR3 regions. Initially, a first-round RT-PCR of the TCR CDR3 employed the HTBI primer set. TCRdb re-derived calls from the multiplex PCR reads in MiXCR, one entry per CDR3 protein. The data show about 200,000 distinct CDR3 sequences, roughly 17% seen once. The specimen was blood. The receptors were gathered from a woman between 50 and 59 years old with Graves' hyperthyroidism.

This clonotype has only a few counts. V and J are TRBV10-3 and TRBJ1-5, with 10 bases aligning to TRBD1. CDR3 length: 13 residues. CDR1 and CDR2 (germline): ENHRY, SYGVKD. The junction had 4 bases not matched to a gene; V was cut back by 10 bases and J by 4 bases. The CDR3 nucleotides read TGTGCCACGACGGGACAGGGGAATCAGCCCCAGCATTTT. Protein product: CATTGQGNQPQHF.

This clonotype was observed many times. This chain links TRBV20-1 with TRBJ2-3; 7 nucleotides line up with TRBD2. The V gene's germline CDR1 is DFQATT and CDR2 SNEGSKA (reference sequence). CDR3 length: 14 residues. Trimming removed 6 bases from V and 5 bases from J; junction bases left unmatched: 11. DNA for the CDR3: TGCAGTGCCTTTTTTGCGGGAGTGGGAGATACGCAGTATTTT. This gives the protein CSAFFAGVGDTQYF.

This clonotype was detected only a few times. This rearrangement joins TRBV9 to TRBJ2-3; TRBD2 matches at 8 bases. CDR3 size: 15 residues. Looked up from germline, CDR1 is SGDLS and CDR2 is YYNGEE. Germline trimming cut 0 bases from V and 1 base from J; bases unmatched to any gene: 1. The CDR3 DNA reads as TGTGCCAGCAGCGTAGACGGGAGGGGCACAGATACGCAGTATTTT. Translation gives CASSVDGRGTDTQYF.

CDR3 DNA: TGTGCCAGCAAACAGGGTAATAATTCACCCCTCCACTTT. It codes for CASKQGNNSPLHF. The chain couples TRBV28 to TRBJ1-6, with D perhaps TRBD1 (6 bases). There are 13 residues in the CDR3. The germline V gene has CDR1 MDHEN and CDR2 SYDVKM. The V gene lost 7 bases and the J gene lost 5 bases, with 9 bases spanning the gap.